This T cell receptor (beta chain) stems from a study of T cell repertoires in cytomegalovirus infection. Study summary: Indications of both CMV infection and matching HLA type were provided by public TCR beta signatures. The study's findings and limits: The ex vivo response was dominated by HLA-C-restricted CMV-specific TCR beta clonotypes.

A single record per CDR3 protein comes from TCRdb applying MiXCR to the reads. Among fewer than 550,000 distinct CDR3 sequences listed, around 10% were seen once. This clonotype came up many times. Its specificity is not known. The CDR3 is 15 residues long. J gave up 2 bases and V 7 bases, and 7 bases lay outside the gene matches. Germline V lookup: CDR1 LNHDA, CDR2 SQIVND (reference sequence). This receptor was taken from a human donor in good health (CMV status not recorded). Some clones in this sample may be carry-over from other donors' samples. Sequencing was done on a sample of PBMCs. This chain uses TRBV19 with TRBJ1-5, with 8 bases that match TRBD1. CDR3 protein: CASTPDRARNQPQHF. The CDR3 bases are TGTGCCAGTACTCCGGACAGGGCCCGCAATCAGCCCCAGCATTTT.